This T cell receptor (beta chain) was retrieved from a study of OX40 agonist ivuxolimab in advanced cancers. Background on the study: Three patients, one with hepatocellular carcinoma and two with cutaneous melanoma, responded partially. Whole-study results and caveats: Expanded clones were, on average, more numerous among CD8+ T cells than CD4+.

TCRdb keeps only in-frame clones here, not all; method: immunoSEQ multiplex PCR. Among 90,000 to 100,000 clones listed, 70% to 85% were seen once. In the case of this clone: Its antigen is currently unknown.

With baseline, cycle 4 day 1, and cycle 7 day 1 as timepoints, blood was sampled. Germline V CDR1 and CDR2: MDHEN, SYDVKM. This CDR3 region has 16 residues. V was shortened by 1 base and J by 5 bases, with 17 bases between the two germline ends. This clonotype was sampled from an adult with an advanced solid tumor such as melanoma, head and neck, liver or kidney cancer. V is TRBV28 and J is TRBJ2-5; D might be TRBD2 (6 bases). The specimen comprised CD4+ or CD8+ T cells sorted from blood, sampled in a trial of the OX40 agonist ivuxolimab. The CDR3 DNA follows: TGTGCCAGCAGTTTATACCTAGCGCGTAGAGGGGAGACCCAGTACTTC. Its translation: CASSLYLARRGETQYF. The variable domain in full, completed from reference TRBV28 and TRBJ2-5, reads DVKVTQSSRYLVKRTGEKVFLECVQDMDHENMFWYRQDPGLGLRLIYFSYDVKMKEKGDIPEGYSVSREKKERFSLILESASTNQTSMYLCASSLYLARRGETQYFGPGTRLLVL.